Below, 25 T cell receptor beta chains from the same sample are listed, as sequenced in a study of control samples from healthy donors and cancer patients. This table comes from immunoSEQ multiplex PCR, and its TCRdb copy is limited to in-frame clones, with some not included. The sample yields around 110,000 clones, roughly nine tenths seen once. Material: PBMCs. The receptors stem from a woman between 45 and 60 years old with colorectal cancer.

This clone was seen a single time. This chain joins TRBV5-5 and TRBJ2-5, with 10 bases identical to TRBD2. V was clipped by 1 base and J by 3 bases; unmatched bases: 9. The CDR3 sequence is 17 residues long. CDR1 and CDR2 from the germline V gene are SGHKS and YYEKEE (reference sequence). The CDR3 is CASSLIASGGAKETQYF. The DNA for the CDR3 is TGTGCCAGCAGCTTGATCGCTAGCGGGGGAGCAAAAGAGACCCAGTACTTC.

The J gene is TRBJ1-2, the V gene TRBV5-1, with TRBD1 as a possible D gene (5 bases). The V gene's germline CDR1 is SGHRS and CDR2 YFSETQ. V lost 4 bases, J lost 7 bases, and 14 bases lay in between. CDR3 size: 13 residues. This CDR3 reads CASSVGTVVGYTF. As DNA, the CDR3 is TGCGCCAGCAGCGTGGGGACGGTAGTTGGCTACACCTTC.

CDR3 sequence (DNA): TGCGCCAGCAGCTTGGACGGGGGGAATCAGCCCCAGCATTTT. Translation: CASSLDGGNQPQHF. The chain is built from TRBV5-1 and TRBJ1-5; D is perhaps TRBD1 (5 bases). The V and J ends lost 0 bases and 4 bases respectively, with 8 bases between them. The germline gives CDR1 SGHRS, CDR2 YFSETQ. The CDR3 is 14 amino acids.

The chain links TRBV7-3 to TRBJ2-2; 10 nucleotides align to TRBD1. The J segment lost 4 bases and the V segment lost 5 bases, leaving 4 bases of the junction unmatched. CDR3 length: 15 residues. Germline V gene data show CDR1 as SGHTA and CDR2 as FQGTGA. As DNA, the CDR3 is TGTGCCAGCAGCCAACGGGACAGGGGCACCGGGGAGCTGTTTTTT. As protein: CASSQRDRGTGELFF. The full variable domain, its missing parts supplied by reference TRBV7-3 and TRBJ2-2, is GAGVSQTPSNKVTEKGKYVELRCDPISGHTALYWYRQSLGQGPEFLIYFQGTGAADDSGLPNDRFFAVRPEGSVSTLKIQRTERGDSAVYLCASSQRDRGTGELFFGEGSRLTVL.

The V gene is TRBV4-1, the J gene TRBJ2-5, with unresolved D. V gave up 1 base and J gave up 0 bases, with 9 bases separating them. CDR1 is MGHRA, CDR2 YSYEKL, per germline. The CDR3 spans 15 residues. The CDR3 loop is CASSQAQTYQETQYF. The CDR3 DNA is TGCGCCAGCAGCCAAGCACAGACGTACCAAGAGACCCAGTACTTC.

The rearrangement links TRBV7-9 to TRBJ2-7, with 8 bases matching TRBD1. The CDR3 covers 15 residues. The V gene end was trimmed by 5 bases and the J gene end by 4 bases; junction bases not matched to a gene: 10. CDR1 is SEHNR and CDR2 is FQNEAQ in the germline V gene (reference sequence). The CDR3 region is CASSPQGTGGYEQYF. DNA for the CDR3: TGTGCCAGCAGCCCCCAGGGGACAGGAGGATACGAGCAGTACTTC.

This rearrangement joins TRBV5-5 to TRBJ2-5, with D tentatively TRBD2 (5 bases). Germline V gives CDR1 SGHKS, CDR2 YYEKEE (reference sequence). V lost 4 bases, J lost 1 base, and 8 bases lay in between. The CDR3 loop spans 13 amino acids. DNA of the CDR3: TGTGCCAGCAGCGTTCTAGCCCAAGAGACCCAGTACTTC. This codes for CASSVLAQETQYF.

The J gene is TRBJ1-3, the V gene TRBV6-1, with D tentatively TRBD1 (5 bases). This CDR3 region has 15 residues. The V end lost 1 base, the J end lost 5 bases, and 12 bases lay between the germline ends. Germline assignment: CDR1 MNHNS and CDR2 SASEGT. This CDR3 reads CASSEGPEGRNTIYF. Here the CDR3 DNA reads TGTGCCAGCAGTGAAGGGCCTGAGGGGAGAAACACCATATATTTT.

The chain has TRBV18 and TRBJ2-3; no reliable D call. V was clipped by 3 bases and J by 2 bases, with 6 bases between them. The CDR3 has 13 amino acids. Germline-derived CDR1 and CDR2 are KGHSH and LQKENI. The CDR3 DNA is TGTGCCAGCTCACCGTCGATCACAGATACGCAGTATTTT. It is translated as CASSPSITDTQYF.

The V and J genes are TRBV7-9 and TRBJ2-7; TRBD2 might be the D (6 bases). Germline assignment: CDR1 SEHNR and CDR2 FQNEAQ (reference sequence). Trimming took off 3 bases at V and 0 bases at J, with 18 bases between the two ends. CDR3 length: 17 residues. CDR3: CASSLALGTPSSYEQYF. CDR3 nucleotides: TGTGCCAGCAGCTTGGCACTTGGGACTCCTAGCTCCTACGAGCAGTACTTC. The whole variable domain, remainder taken from reference TRBV7-9 and TRBJ2-7, is DTGVSQNPRHKITKRGQNVTFRCDPISEHNRLYWYRQTLGQGPEFLTYFQNEAQLEKSRLLSDRFSAERPKGSFSTLEIQRTEQGDSAMYLCASSLALGTPSSYEQYFGPGTRLTVT.

This chain joins TRBV7-8 and TRBJ2-2; 10 bases are shared with TRBD1. V lost 5 bases, J lost 3 bases, and 6 bases stayed unmatched. The germline gives CDR1 SGHVS, CDR2 FQNEAQ. The CDR3 is 16 residues long. As DNA, the CDR3 is TGTGCCAGCAGCCCCCACGGGACAGGGGACACCGGGGAGCTGTTTTTT. Its translation: CASSPHGTGDTGELFF.

The chain couples TRBV7-2 to TRBJ1-4; D unclear. Germline V CDR1 and CDR2: SGHTA, FQGNSA. There are 16 residues in the CDR3. V gave up 5 bases and J gave up 0 bases, with 13 bases separating them. CDR3 residues: CASSLSRDATNEKLFF. Written as DNA, the CDR3 is TGTGCCAGCAGCCTCTCACGAGACGCAACTAATGAAAAACTGTTTTTT.

This clone was detected a few times. V gene TRBV6-5 combines with J gene TRBJ2-7; 9 bases are a match to TRBD1. Germline CDR1 and CDR2: MNHEY and SVGAGI. The CDR3 is 15 residues long. The ends lost 8 bases at V and 5 bases at J; junction bases unmatched: 13. The CDR3 loop reads CASPNPGTGQNEQYF. CDR3 nucleotides: TGTGCCAGCCCCAATCCAGGGACAGGGCAGAACGAGCAGTACTTC.

This chain joins TRBV11-3 and TRBJ2-7; no definite D call. Trimming shortened V by 5 bases and J by 6 bases, and 17 bases separated the two germline ends. CDR3 length equals 14 residues. Germline V gene data show CDR1 as SGHNT and CDR2 as YENEEA. The DNA for the CDR3 is TGTGCCAGCAGCCTCACGAACCAGTTCAGCGAGCAGTACTTC. Amino acids: CASSLTNQFSEQYF.

This CDR3 is CATSREILTDTQYF. In DNA form, the CDR3 reads TGTGCCACCAGCAGAGAAATACTCACAGATACGCAGTATTTT. This chain joins TRBV15 and TRBJ2-3; the D is unclear. Trimming stripped 0 bases from V and 2 bases from J, with 6 bases between. CDR1 is LNHNV and CDR2 is YYDKDF in the germline V gene (reference sequence). This CDR3 has 14 amino acids.

This sequence joins TRBV2 and TRBJ1-1; 7 bases map to TRBD1. Germline CDR1 reads SNHLY; CDR2 reads FYNNEI. The CDR3 loop spans 15 amino acids. The junction had 10 bases not matched to a gene; V was cut back by 8 bases and J by 1 base. The CDR3 is CASARQGSRNTEAFF. The CDR3 DNA is TGTGCCAGCGCAAGACAGGGCTCCAGGAACACTGAAGCTTTCTTT. The whole variable domain, remainder taken from reference TRBV2 and TRBJ1-1, is EPEVTQTPSHQVTQMGQEVILRCVPISNHLYFYWYRQILGQKVEFLVSFYNNEISEKSEIFDDQFSVERPDGSNFTLKIRSTKLEDSAMYFCASARQGSRNTEAFFGQGTRLTVV.

The V gene is TRBV5-4, the J gene TRBJ1-1; no firm D call. The V gene's germline CDR1 is SGHNT and CDR2 YYREEE (reference sequence). The ends were cut back, 5 bases at V and 4 bases at J, with 12 bases in the middle. This CDR3 is built from 13 residues. DNA for the CDR3: TGTGCCAGCAGTTCCGACCCGGGCACTGAAGCTTTCTTT. Translated: CASSSDPGTEAFF.

V is TRBV19 and J is TRBJ1-4, with 9 bases that match TRBD1. CDR3 size: 15 residues. The ends lost 6 bases at V and 6 bases at J; junction bases unmatched: 8. CDR1 and CDR2 from the germline V gene are LNHDA and SQIVND (reference sequence). CDR3 bases: TGTGCCAGTAGACCGATCGACAGGGGGGATGAAAAACTGTTTTTT. Protein product: CASRPIDRGDEKLFF.

The chain has TRBV21-1 and TRBJ1-4; the table's D call TRBD1 went unverified against the DNA. TRBV21-1 is a pseudogene locus. The CDR3 consists of 16 residues. Here the CDR3 DNA reads TGTGCCAGCAGCAAAAGACAGGCTGCAACTAATGAAAAACTGTTTTTT. Its protein is CASSKRQAATNEKLFF.

V and J are TRBV9 and TRBJ2-7; TRBD1 matches 8 bases. The V gene end was trimmed by 3 bases and the J gene end by 2 bases; junction bases not matched to a gene: 4. The germline V gene encodes CDR1 SGDLS and CDR2 YYNGEE. The CDR3 totals 14 residues. The CDR3 region has the DNA TGTGCCAGCAGCGCTACAGGGGGTACCTACGAGCAGTACTTC. Its protein product is CASSATGGTYEQYF.

The V call is TRBV2, the J call TRBJ1-1; 12 bases map to TRBD1. The CDR3 sequence is 16 residues long. Germline V gives CDR1 SNHLY, CDR2 FYNNEI. Trimming at V came to 4 bases and at J to 3 bases, leaving 6 bases not matched to a gene. The CDR3 DNA follows: TGTGCCAGCAGTGGGAGGGGACAGGGGGCATACACTGAAGCTTTCTTT. Its translation is CASSGRGQGAYTEAFF.

V usage is TRBV28 and J usage is TRBJ2-5, with D perhaps given as TRBD1 or TRBD2 (6 bases each). There are 17 residues in the CDR3. V was cut by 6 bases and J by 1 base, with 21 bases left in between. Germline CDR1 reads MDHEN; CDR2 reads SYDVKM. CDR3 region: CASSQSEGGSGQETQYF. In DNA, the CDR3 is TGTGCCAGCAGCCAATCCGAGGGGGGATCGGGCCAAGAGACCCAGTACTTC.

The chain combines TRBV5-4 with TRBJ2-2; D unresolved. CDR3 size: 15 residues. V lost 4 bases and J lost 1, with 11 bases in between. Germline loops: CDR1 SGHNT, CDR2 YYREEE (reference sequence). CDR3 nucleotides: TGTGCCAGCAGCAGGACGTCTGAGAACACCGGGGAGCTGTTTTTT. It specifies CASSRTSENTGELFF.

The chain is built from TRBV6-6 and TRBJ1-5; 10 bases fit TRBD1. The length of the CDR3 is 14 residues. The ends lost 7 bases at V and 4 bases at J; junction bases unmatched: 4. CDR1 and CDR2 (germline): MNHNY, SVGAGI (reference sequence). The DNA of the CDR3 is TGTGCCAGCATGGGACAGGGGCGAAATCAGCCCCAGCATTTT. This encodes CASMGQGRNQPQHF.

This clone was picked up one time. The rearrangement uses TRBV9 and TRBJ2-2; D is perhaps TRBD2 (6 bases). Deletions cut 3 bases from V and 0 bases from J, with 12 bases between. The CDR3 loop spans 16 amino acids. Germline loops: CDR1 SGDLS, CDR2 YYNGEE. CDR3 sequence (DNA): TGTGCCAGCAGCGCTGGGGCGGGGTCGAACACCGGGGAGCTGTTTTTT. It translates to CASSAGAGSNTGELFF.